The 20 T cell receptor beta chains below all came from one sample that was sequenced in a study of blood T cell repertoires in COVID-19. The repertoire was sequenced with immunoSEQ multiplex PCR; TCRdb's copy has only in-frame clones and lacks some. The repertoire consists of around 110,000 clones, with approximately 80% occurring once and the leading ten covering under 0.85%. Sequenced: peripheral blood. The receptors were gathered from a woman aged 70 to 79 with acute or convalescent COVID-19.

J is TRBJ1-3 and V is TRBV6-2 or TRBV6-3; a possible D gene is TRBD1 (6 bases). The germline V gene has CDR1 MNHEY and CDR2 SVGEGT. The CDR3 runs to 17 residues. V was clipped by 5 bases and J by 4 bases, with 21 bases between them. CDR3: CASSLQDSRGMGNTIYF. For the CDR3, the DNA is TGTGCCAGCAGTCTTCAGGACAGCCGGGGAATGGGAAACACCATATATTTT.

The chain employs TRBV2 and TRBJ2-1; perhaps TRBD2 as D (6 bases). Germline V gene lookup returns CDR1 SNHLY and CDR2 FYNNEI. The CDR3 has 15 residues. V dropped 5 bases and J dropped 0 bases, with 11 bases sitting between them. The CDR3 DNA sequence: TGTGCCAGCAGTCGGGACTTGAGCTCCTACAATGAGCAGTTCTTC. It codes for CASSRDLSSYNEQFF.

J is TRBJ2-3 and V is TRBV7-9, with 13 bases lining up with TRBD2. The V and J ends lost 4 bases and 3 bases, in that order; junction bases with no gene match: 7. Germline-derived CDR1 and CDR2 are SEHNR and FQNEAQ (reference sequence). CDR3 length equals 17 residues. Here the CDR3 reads CASSSTGLAGITDTQYF. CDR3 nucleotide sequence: TGTGCCAGCAGCTCTACGGGACTAGCGGGGATAACAGATACGCAGTATTTT.

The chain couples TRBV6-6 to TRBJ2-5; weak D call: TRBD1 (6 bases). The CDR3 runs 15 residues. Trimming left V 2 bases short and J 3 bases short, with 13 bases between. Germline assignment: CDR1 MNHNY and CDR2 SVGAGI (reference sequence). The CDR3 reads CASSYDRPSKETQYF. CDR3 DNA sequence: TGTGCCAGCAGTTACGACAGGCCCTCCAAAGAGACCCAGTACTTC.

The CDR3 spells CAIIPGGWSTEAFF. CDR3 bases: TGTGCCATCATCCCAGGGGGTTGGAGCACTGAAGCTTTCTTT. V and J are TRBV10-3 and TRBJ1-1; TRBD1 aligns across 7 bases. The V segment lost 7 bases and the J segment 4 bases; nucleotides outside the gene matches: 9. Germline V CDR1 and CDR2: ENHRY, SYGVKD. This CDR3 is 14 amino acids long.

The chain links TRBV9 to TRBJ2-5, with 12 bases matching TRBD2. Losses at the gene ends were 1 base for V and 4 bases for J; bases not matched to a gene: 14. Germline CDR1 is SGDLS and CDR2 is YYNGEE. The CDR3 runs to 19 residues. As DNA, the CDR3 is TGTGCCAGCAGCGTAAAACTTCCTAGCGGGAGGGCCGGTCGAGAGACCCAGTACTTC. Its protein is CASSVKLPSGRAGRETQYF.

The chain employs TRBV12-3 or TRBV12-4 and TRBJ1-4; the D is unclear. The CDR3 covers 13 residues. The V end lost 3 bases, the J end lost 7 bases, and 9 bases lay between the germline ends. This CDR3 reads CASSLREGEKLFF. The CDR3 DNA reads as TGTGCCAGCAGTTTGCGGGAAGGTGAAAAACTGTTTTTT.

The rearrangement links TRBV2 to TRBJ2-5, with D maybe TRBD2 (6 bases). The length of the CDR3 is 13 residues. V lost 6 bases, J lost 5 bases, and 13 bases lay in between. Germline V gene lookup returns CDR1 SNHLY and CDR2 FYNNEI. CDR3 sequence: CASSRGGGETQYF. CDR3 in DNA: TGTGCCAGCAGCCGCGGTGGGGGGGAGACCCAGTACTTC.

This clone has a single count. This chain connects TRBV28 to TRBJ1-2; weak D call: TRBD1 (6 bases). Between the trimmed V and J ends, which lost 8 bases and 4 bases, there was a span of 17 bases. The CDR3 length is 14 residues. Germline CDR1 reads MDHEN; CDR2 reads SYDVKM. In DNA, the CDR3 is TGTGCCAGCTACCTTACCAGGGACACCTATGGCTACACCTTC. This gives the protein CASYLTRDTYGYTF.

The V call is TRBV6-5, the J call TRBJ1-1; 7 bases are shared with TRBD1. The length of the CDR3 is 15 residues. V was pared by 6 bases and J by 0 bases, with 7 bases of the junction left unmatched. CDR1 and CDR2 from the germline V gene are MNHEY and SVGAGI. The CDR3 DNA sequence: TGTGCCAGCAGGTCAGGACAGGCGGTGAACACTGAAGCTTTCTTT. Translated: CASRSGQAVNTEAFF.

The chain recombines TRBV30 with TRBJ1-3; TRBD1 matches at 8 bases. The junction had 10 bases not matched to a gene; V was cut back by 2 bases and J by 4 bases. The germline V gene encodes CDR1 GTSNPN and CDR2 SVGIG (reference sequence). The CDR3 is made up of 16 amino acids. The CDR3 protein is CAWSFRQGAAGNTIYF. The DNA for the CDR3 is TGTGCCTGGAGTTTCCGCCAGGGGGCAGCGGGAAACACCATATATTTT.

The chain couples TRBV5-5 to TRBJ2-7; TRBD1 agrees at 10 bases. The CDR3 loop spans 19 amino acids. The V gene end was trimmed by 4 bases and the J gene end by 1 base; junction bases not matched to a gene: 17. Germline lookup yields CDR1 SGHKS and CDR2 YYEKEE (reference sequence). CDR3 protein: CASSGVGTGVSSESYEQYF. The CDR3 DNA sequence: TGTGCCAGCAGCGGAGTGGGGACAGGGGTTTCTAGCGAATCCTACGAGCAGTACTTC. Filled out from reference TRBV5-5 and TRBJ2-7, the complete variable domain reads DAGVTQSPTHLIKTRGQQVTLRCSPISGHKSVSWYQQVLGQGPQFIFQYYEKEERGRGNFPDRFSARQFPNYSSELNVNALLLGDSALYLCASSGVGTGVSSESYEQYFGPGTRLTVT.

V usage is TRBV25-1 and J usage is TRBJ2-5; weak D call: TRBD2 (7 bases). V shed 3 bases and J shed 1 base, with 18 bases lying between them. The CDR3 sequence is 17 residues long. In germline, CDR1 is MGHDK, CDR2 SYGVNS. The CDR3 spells CASSDLTTGGIQETQYF. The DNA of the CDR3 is TGTGCCAGCAGTGATCTCACTACGGGGGGCATCCAAGAGACCCAGTACTTC.

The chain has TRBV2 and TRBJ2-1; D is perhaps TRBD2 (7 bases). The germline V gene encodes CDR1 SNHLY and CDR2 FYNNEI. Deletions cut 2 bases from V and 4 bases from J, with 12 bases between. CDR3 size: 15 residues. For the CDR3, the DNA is TGTGCCAGCAGTGAAACTGCGGGGGCATACAATGAGCAGTTCTTC. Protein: CASSETAGAYNEQFF.

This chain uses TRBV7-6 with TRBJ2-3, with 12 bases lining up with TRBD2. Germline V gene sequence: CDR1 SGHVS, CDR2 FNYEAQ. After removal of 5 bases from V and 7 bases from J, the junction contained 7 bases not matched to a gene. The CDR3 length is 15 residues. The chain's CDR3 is CASSPRTSGEYTQYF. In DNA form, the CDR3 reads TGTGCCAGCAGCCCACGGACTAGCGGGGAGTATACGCAGTATTTT.

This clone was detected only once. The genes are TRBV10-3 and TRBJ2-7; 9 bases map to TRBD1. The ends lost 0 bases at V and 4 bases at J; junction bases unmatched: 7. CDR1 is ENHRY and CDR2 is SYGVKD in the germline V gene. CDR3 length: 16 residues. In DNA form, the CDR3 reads TGTGCCATCAGTGAGTCCGCCGGGACAGGGATGTACGAGCAGTACTTC. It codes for CAISESAGTGMYEQYF.

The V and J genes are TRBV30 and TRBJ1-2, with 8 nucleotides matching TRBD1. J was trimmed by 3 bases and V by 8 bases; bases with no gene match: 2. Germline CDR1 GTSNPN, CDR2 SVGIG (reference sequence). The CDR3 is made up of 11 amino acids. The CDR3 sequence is CAMDRDYGYTF. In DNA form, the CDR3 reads TGTGCCATGGACAGGGACTATGGCTACACCTTC.

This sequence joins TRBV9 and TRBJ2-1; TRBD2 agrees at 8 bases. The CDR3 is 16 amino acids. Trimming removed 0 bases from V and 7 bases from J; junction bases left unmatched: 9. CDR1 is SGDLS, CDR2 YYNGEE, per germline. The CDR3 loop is CASSVDQRGPWNEQFF. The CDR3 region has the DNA TGTGCCAGCAGCGTAGACCAGCGGGGGCCCTGGAATGAGCAGTTCTTC.

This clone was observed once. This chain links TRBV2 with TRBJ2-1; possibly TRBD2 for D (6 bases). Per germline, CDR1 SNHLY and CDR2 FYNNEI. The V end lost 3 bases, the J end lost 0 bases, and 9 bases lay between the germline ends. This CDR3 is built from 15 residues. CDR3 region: CASSEGGRSYNEQFF. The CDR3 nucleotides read TGTGCCAGCAGTGAGGGGGGACGCTCCTACAATGAGCAGTTCTTC.

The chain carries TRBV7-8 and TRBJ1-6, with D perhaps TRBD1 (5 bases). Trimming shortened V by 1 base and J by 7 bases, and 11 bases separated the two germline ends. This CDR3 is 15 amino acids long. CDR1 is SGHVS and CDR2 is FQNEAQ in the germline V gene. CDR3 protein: CASSLGDSRNSPLHF. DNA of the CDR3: TGTGCCAGCAGCTTAGGTGACAGCCGAAATTCACCCCTCCACTTT.